This TCR beta chain came from a study of identical twins. Study observations and caveats: Conclusions came from cross-sectional statistical analysis, not from following the same donors. Abundant cord blood beta clonotypes carried fewer insertions; memory repertoires showed none. Among beta out-of-frame sequences, excess sharing between twins appeared weaker. One should note that invariant MAIT and iNKT cells could partly confound zero-insertion analyses.

This clonotype was detected ten times or more. Its antigen remains unidentified. Trimming pared 6 bases from V and 5 bases from J, leaving 13 bases between. The V gene's germline CDR1 is MNHNS and CDR2 SASEGT. The CDR3 length is 13 residues. One entry per CDR3 protein, called by TCRdb with MiXCR from the 5' RACE reads. The data hold nearly 200,000 distinct CDR3 sequences, with 15% observed a single time. This same sample was also part of a study on T cells expressing NK-cell markers.

The gene calls are TRBV6-1 and TRBJ2-5; perhaps TRBD2 as D (6 bases). This TCR came from a woman under 30 in good health. Material: CD8+ T cells sorted from blood. This CDR3 is CASSPGGIETQYF. The CDR3 bases are TGTGCCAGCAGCCCCGGAGGGATCGAGACCCAGTACTTC.